The clone carrying this TCR beta chain was counted a few times. Its antigen is still unknown. This entry belongs to a study of T-cell reconstitution after alpha-beta-depleted transplantation in children. Whole-study results and caveats: T-cell counts and diversity were attributed mostly to newly produced T cells one year after transplant.

Unique molecular identifiers tagged the TCRbeta library. TCRdb used MiXCR to reprocess the PCR reads, holding one entry per CDR3 protein. The table shows approximately 500,000 distinct CDR3 sequences, with roughly 10% occurring only once. The CDR3 runs to 15 residues. Trimming pared 6 bases from V and 2 bases from J, leaving 15 bases between. The sequence came from a child under 10 years old with inherited bone marrow failure, due to receive a stem cell transplant. This specimen was PBMCs, taken before TCRalphabeta/CD19-depleted stem cell transplant. This rearrangement joins TRBV12-3 or TRBV12-4 to TRBJ2-3, with D perhaps matching TRBD2 (6 bases). The CDR3, as DNA: TGTGCCAGCAGGATGGCCGGGACTCCCACAGATACGCAGTATTTT. It yields the protein CASRMAGTPTDTQYF.